One sample yielded the 10 T cell receptor beta chains listed below, sequenced in a study of T cell responses to AZD1222 COVID-19 vaccine. Clones were read by immunoSEQ multiplex PCR, and TCRdb kept only the in-frame ones, dropping some. The data show approximately 100,000 clones, around 94% seen once. This material consisted of peripheral blood, taken on day 0 of AZD1222 vaccination. These receptors all come from an adult in good health.

The count of this clone is one. The V and J genes are TRBV6-5 and TRBJ2-1; D perhaps matches TRBD2 (8 bases). The germline V gene has CDR1 MNHEY and CDR2 SVGAGI. V was clipped by 6 bases and J by 8 bases, with 20 bases between them. The CDR3 sequence is 15 residues long. This CDR3 reads CASSTGVAGSDEQFF. The CDR3 DNA reads TGTGCCAGCAGCACAGGGGTAGCGGGATCAGATGAGCAGTTCTTC.

This sequence joins TRBV10-3 and TRBJ2-5, with 11 bases fitting TRBD2. Unmatched junction bases numbered 4, after V lost 3 bases and J lost 1 base. This CDR3 is 16 amino acids long. Germline CDR1 reads ENHRY; CDR2 reads SYGVKD. The DNA of the CDR3 is TGTGCCATCAGTGATCCCCTAGCGGGGGGCCAAGAGACCCAGTACTTC. This sequence encodes CAISDPLAGGQETQYF.

This chain joins TRBV6-6 and TRBJ1-4, with a possible D match to TRBD1 (6 bases). Germline V lookup: CDR1 MNHNY, CDR2 SVGAGI (reference sequence). V was trimmed by 7 bases and J by 4 bases, leaving 13 bases between them. The CDR3 has 14 amino acids. The CDR3, as DNA: TGTGCCAGCACCACAAGAGGGGGTAATGAAAAACTGTTTTTT. Translating gives CASTTRGGNEKLFF.

This chain joins TRBV6-5 and TRBJ2-7, with a weak D call TRBD2 (6 bases). The V and J ends lost 8 bases and 6 bases respectively, with 17 bases between them. The CDR3 totals 13 residues. CDR1 MNHEY and CDR2 SVGAGI come from the germline V gene. CDR3 sequence (DNA): TGTGCCAGCCGAAATCCTGTGGGAGGCGAGCAGTACTTC. Its protein product is CASRNPVGGEQYF.

V gene TRBV28 combines with J gene TRBJ1-5, with 9 bases fitting TRBD1. Germline trimming cut 3 bases from V and 7 bases from J; bases unmatched to any gene: 4. Per the germline V gene, CDR1 is MDHEN and CDR2 is SYDVKM. The CDR3 is 14 amino acids. The CDR3 nucleotides read TGTGCCAGCAGTTTGGGACAGGGAAAACAGCCCCAGCATTTT. Its protein product is CASSLGQGKQPQHF.

This chain connects TRBV10-1 to TRBJ1-1; 9 bases agree with TRBD1. After removal of 3 bases from V and 3 bases from J, the junction contained 5 bases not matched to a gene. The germline gives CDR1 WNHNN, CDR2 SYGVQD (reference sequence). The CDR3 loop spans 15 amino acids. The CDR3, as DNA: TGCGCCAGCAGTGATGGACAGGGGAGGGACACTGAAGCTTTCTTT. Translation gives CASSDGQGRDTEAFF.

The chain uses TRBV27 and TRBJ2-1; D may match TRBD1 or TRBD2 (5 bases each). The CDR3 spans 16 residues. Trimming took 7 bases from V and 0 from J, leaving 16 bases between them. Germline V gene data show CDR1 as MNHEY and CDR2 as SMNVEV (reference sequence). CDR3 DNA: TGTGCCAGCATCCCCGAGGGGTTAAGCTCCTACAATGAGCAGTTCTTC. This codes for CASIPEGLSSYNEQFF.

A single count supports this clone. The rearrangement uses TRBV7-9 and TRBJ2-3; 7 bases are a match to TRBD2. J lost 0 bases, V lost 4 bases, and 7 bases had no gene match. This CDR3 contains 16 residues. Germline CDR1 and CDR2: SEHNR and FQNEAQ (reference sequence). CDR3 sequence reads: CASSSGVRESTDTQYF. CDR3 sequence (DNA): TGTGCCAGCAGCTCCGGGGTGCGGGAGAGCACAGATACGCAGTATTTT.

This rearrangement joins TRBV5-6 to TRBJ2-5, with TRBD1 matching over 7 bases. Germline-derived CDR1 and CDR2 are SGHDT and YYEEEE. Losses at the gene ends were 4 bases for V and 6 bases for J; bases not matched to a gene: 6. The CDR3 has 13 amino acids. The CDR3 reads CASSVTGMQTQYF. The CDR3 DNA reads TGTGCCAGCAGCGTGACAGGGATGCAGACCCAGTACTTC.

The V call is TRBV6-2 or TRBV6-3, the J call TRBJ2-7; possibly TRBD1 for D (6 bases). V gave up 6 bases and J gave up 5 bases, with 17 bases separating them. The CDR3 is 14 amino acids. Germline V CDR1 and CDR2: MNHEY, SVGEGT. The CDR3, as DNA: TGTGCCAGCAGCTTACAGGGCCCTCGGGACGAGCAGTACTTC. It translates to CASSLQGPRDEQYF.